This T cell receptor beta chain was captured by sequencing in a study of OX40 agonist ivuxolimab in advanced cancers. The data were produced by immunoSEQ multiplex PCR, yet TCRdb's version contains in-frame clones alone and is incomplete. The sample has 50,000 to 75,000 clones, 75% to 90% seen once; the top ten hold approximately 1.1%. Per germline, CDR1 LNHNV and CDR2 YYDKDF (reference sequence). This CDR3 spans 15 amino acids. Trimming removed 0 bases at V and 4 bases at J, with 10 bases between. The V and J genes are TRBV15 and TRBJ2-1; a weak D match, TRBD2 (5 bases). The receptor was isolated from an adult with an advanced solid tumor such as melanoma, head and neck, liver or kidney cancer. This specimen was CD4+ or CD8+ T cells sorted from blood, taken in a trial of the OX40 agonist ivuxolimab. The CDR3 coding sequence is TGTGCCACCAGCAGAGAACTAGTTACGTACAATGAGCAGTTCTTC. It codes for CATSRELVTYNEQFF. The variable domain in full, with the rest retrieved from reference TRBV15 and TRBJ2-1, is DAMVIQNPRYQVTQFGKPVTLSCSQTLNHNVMYWYQQKSSQAPKLLFHYYDKDFNNEADTPDNFQSRRPNTSFCFLDIRSPGLGDTAMYLCATSRELVTYNEQFFGPGTRLTVL.